This section outlines one T cell receptor (beta chain) sequence together with its context. No cognate antigen has been identified for it. Base qualities are not at hand, and no much larger clone is one base apart. CDR1 and CDR2 (SGHNT, YYREEE) derive from the germline V gene (reference sequence). V is trimmed back by 0 bases and J by 3 bases, and the junction contains 1 base that no gene match accounts for. Spanning cysteine to phenylalanine, the CDR3 consists of 15 amino acids. The only DNA kept is the CDR3, 45 bases in frame from the first base. This sample was taken from a study of T cell changes during pregnancy in multiple sclerosis (dated by TCRdb to the late 2010s). Regarding the complete study: In women with multiple sclerosis, the researchers looked at how the T cell repertoire shifted as pregnancy progressed.

Library prep was done by the immunoSEQ multiplex PCR assay. Not all clones reach the TCRdb copy of this immuneACCESS table, which keeps in-frame sequences only. Checked studies attribute under half of the gap to unresolved V genes and leave the rest unexplained. Within this sample are about 64,000 clones, with 90% of them counted one time only. About 7% of the sample goes to the ten largest clones. The chain is encoded by TRBV5-4 joined to TRBJ1-2; TRBD1 fits 11 bases in the junction. Material: peripheral blood, obtained in the third trimester of pregnancy. The sequence was collected from a female donor in good health, enrolled as a control in a pregnancy study. The DNA reads as follows: TGTGCCAGCAGCTTGGGGACAGGGGGCGACTATGGCTACACCTTC. It encodes CASSLGTGGDYGYTF.